The next 30 T cell receptor beta chains were all read from a single sample in a study of cytomegalovirus exposure and HLA in healthy donors. 60 Vbeta and 13 Jbeta primers were used in PCR. This table comes from immunoSEQ multiplex PCR, and its TCRdb copy is limited to in-frame clones, with some not included. This sample carries around 140,000 clones, approximately 80% of them seen once, and the ten largest clones take 1.8%. Specimen: PBMCs. The receptors shown here come from a female donor in good health and CMV-seropositive.

This rearrangement joins TRBV13 to TRBJ2-1, with 12 bases fitting TRBD2. Germline loops: CDR1 PRHDT, CDR2 FYEKMQ (reference sequence). CDR3 length equals 17 residues. Trimming took 4 bases from V and 0 from J; bases not matched to a gene: 4. In nucleotides, the CDR3 is TGTGCCAGCAGCTCCTCGACTAGCGGGGGCTCCTACAATGAGCAGTTCTTC. Residues: CASSSSTSGGSYNEQFF.

The CDR3 bases are TGTGCCAGCAGCCCCCAGAAAGGGGGAAAGGATGGCTACACCTTC. This gives the protein CASSPQKGGKDGYTF. The V and J genes are TRBV7-6 and TRBJ1-2; D perhaps matches TRBD1 (6 bases). In germline, CDR1 is SGHVS, CDR2 FNYEAQ. The length of the CDR3 is 15 residues. V shed 5 bases and J shed 6 bases, with 19 bases lying between them.

The sample holds one count of this clone. The rearrangement joins TRBV6-1 to TRBJ1-2; no clear D. V was cut by 6 bases and J by 4 bases, with 15 bases left in between. This CDR3 is 14 amino acids long. Germline V gives CDR1 MNHNS, CDR2 SASEGT. CDR3 loop: CASSESRGTYGYTF. Written as DNA, the CDR3 is TGTGCCAGCAGCGAGAGCCGGGGTACCTATGGCTACACCTTC.

V usage is TRBV6-1 and J usage is TRBJ1-2; a possible D gene is TRBD1 (5 bases). Germline V gene lookup returns CDR1 MNHNS and CDR2 SASEGT. V was pared by 8 bases and J by 3 bases, with 7 bases between. The CDR3 sequence is 11 residues long. The CDR3 here is CASGQDYGYTF. CDR3 sequence (DNA): TGTGCCAGCGGACAAGACTATGGCTACACCTTC.

The chain has TRBV25-1 and TRBJ1-4; D is possibly TRBD1 (6 bases). V gave up 8 bases and J gave up 3 bases, with 13 bases separating them. CDR3 length: 14 amino acids. The V gene's germline CDR1 is MGHDK and CDR2 SYGVNS. CDR3 bases: TGTGCCAGCTGCCGACAGGAATCTAATGAAAAACTGTTTTTT. Amino acids: CASCRQESNEKLFF.

This chain connects TRBV2 to TRBJ2-6; 15 bases match TRBD2. The CDR3 loop spans 17 amino acids. CDR1 SNHLY and CDR2 FYNNEI come from the germline V gene. The junction had 1 base not matched to a gene; V was cut back by 6 bases and J by 1 base. The CDR3 bases are TGTGCCAGCAGGGGACTAGCGGGAGGTTCTGGGGCCAACGTCCTGACTTTC. It yields the protein CASRGLAGGSGANVLTF. The full variable domain, its missing parts supplied by reference TRBV2 and TRBJ2-6, is EPEVTQTPSHQVTQMGQEVILRCVPISNHLYFYWYRQILGQKVEFLVSFYNNEISEKSEIFDDQFSVERPDGSNFTLKIRSTKLEDSAMYFCASRGLAGGSGANVLTFGAGSRLTVL.

The chain uses TRBV5-4 and TRBJ2-7; a possible D gene is TRBD2 (5 bases). The V gene lost 1 base and the J gene lost 6 bases, with 11 bases spanning the gap. Germline V gives CDR1 SGHNT, CDR2 YYREEE (reference sequence). The CDR3 consists of 13 residues. The CDR3 coding sequence is TGTGCCAGCAGCTTGCGGGAACTTGGCGAGCAGTACTTC. This encodes CASSLRELGEQYF.

This clone showed up just a few times. CDR3 nucleotide sequence: TGTGCCAGCAGCCCCGGGACAGGGGGAGATACGCAGTATTTT. As protein: CASSPGTGGDTQYF. V usage is TRBV7-9 and J usage is TRBJ2-3, with 11 bases matching TRBD1. J was trimmed by 5 bases and V by 5 bases; bases with no gene match: 3. Germline loops: CDR1 SEHNR, CDR2 FQNEAQ (reference sequence). The CDR3 length is 14 residues. Looking up the rest from reference TRBV7-9 and TRBJ2-3 gives the full variable domain: DTGVSQNPRHKITKRGQNVTFRCDPISEHNRLYWYRQTLGQGPEFLTYFQNEAQLEKSRLLSDRFSAERPKGSFSTLEIQRTEQGDSAMYLCASSPGTGGDTQYFGPGTRLTVL.

The V and J genes are TRBV7-6 and TRBJ2-5, with a weak D call TRBD1 (5 bases). CDR3 length equals 13 residues. V lost 5 bases, J lost 5 bases, and 12 bases lay in between. Germline V CDR1 and CDR2: SGHVS, FNYEAQ. CDR3 DNA: TGTGCCAGCAGCCTAACAGGCTACGAGACCCAGTACTTC. Amino acids: CASSLTGYETQYF.

The chain links TRBV7-9 to TRBJ2-7, with 11 bases matching TRBD2. The CDR3 has 19 amino acids. Germline values: CDR1 SEHNR, CDR2 FQNEAQ (reference sequence). The V and J ends lost 5 bases and 1 base, in that order; junction bases with no gene match: 16. Written as DNA, the CDR3 is TGTGCCAGCAGCCGTAGCGGGGTGTGGGGACTAGCGGATTCCTACGAGCAGTACTTC. Amino acids: CASSRSGVWGLADSYEQYF. The complete variable domain, with remaining parts taken from reference TRBV7-9 and TRBJ2-7, reads DTGVSQNPRHKITKRGQNVTFRCDPISEHNRLYWYRQTLGQGPEFLTYFQNEAQLEKSRLLSDRFSAERPKGSFSTLEIQRTEQGDSAMYLCASSRSGVWGLADSYEQYFGPGTRLTVT.

V and J are TRBV19 and TRBJ2-7, with TRBD1 identical over 8 bases. CDR3 size: 15 residues. Per germline, CDR1 LNHDA and CDR2 SQIVND (reference sequence). Trimming cost V 7 bases and J 1 base; bases outside gene matches: 9. CDR3 nucleotides: TGTGCCAGTAAAATCCGTGGGACAGGATCCTACGAGCAGTACTTC. Translation: CASKIRGTGSYEQYF.

This sequence joins TRBV19 and TRBJ1-4, with 7 bases lining up with TRBD1. The J segment lost 4 bases and the V segment lost 4 bases, leaving 6 bases of the junction unmatched. This CDR3 region has 15 residues. The germline gives CDR1 LNHDA, CDR2 SQIVND (reference sequence). The CDR3 sequence: CASSTRQGGNEKLFF. As DNA, the CDR3 is TGTGCCAGTAGTACCCGACAGGGCGGTAATGAAAAACTGTTTTTT.

The chain couples TRBV9 to TRBJ2-7, with TRBD2 identical over 8 bases. The CDR3 runs 12 residues. From germline, CDR1 is SGDLS and CDR2 YYNGEE. Unmatched junction bases numbered 4, after V lost 4 bases and J lost 7 bases. The CDR3 DNA follows: TGTGCCAGCAGCTCGGGAGGGACAGAGCAGTACTTC. It encodes CASSSGGTEQYF. The full variable domain, with the rest looked up from reference TRBV9 and TRBJ2-7, is DSGVTQTPKHLITATGQRVTLRCSPRSGDLSVYWYQQSLDQGLQFLIQYYNGEERAKGNILERFSAQQFPDLHSELNLSSLELGDSALYFCASSSGGTEQYFGPGTRLTVT.

V is TRBV7-9 and J is TRBJ2-3; D is possibly TRBD1 or TRBD2 (6 bases each). V was clipped by 5 bases and J by 0 bases, with 15 bases between them. Per the germline V gene, CDR1 is SEHNR and CDR2 is FQNEAQ (reference sequence). This CDR3 contains 16 residues. CDR3 sequence: CASSLDRRVSTDTQYF. CDR3 nucleotides: TGTGCCAGCAGCCTAGACAGGAGGGTTAGCACAGATACGCAGTATTTT.

This clone occurred once. The chain couples TRBV2 to TRBJ2-7; 8 bases match TRBD1. There are 15 residues in the CDR3. In germline, CDR1 is SNHLY, CDR2 FYNNEI. The J segment lost 3 bases and the V segment lost 8 bases, leaving 12 bases of the junction unmatched. This CDR3 reads CASYPDRGTIYEQYF. Written as DNA, the CDR3 is TGTGCCAGCTACCCTGACAGGGGCACAATCTACGAGCAGTACTTC.

The CDR3 DNA is TGTGCCACCAGCAGAGATGACAGGGGACGCAGCGAGCAGTACTTC. The encoded protein is CATSRDDRGRSEQYF. The chain has TRBV15 and TRBJ2-7; 8 bases map to TRBD1. V shed 0 bases and J 6 bases; nucleotides not matched to a gene: 7. The CDR3 totals 15 residues. Germline V gene sequence: CDR1 LNHNV, CDR2 YYDKDF (reference sequence).

This clone has more than one count but fewer than ten. The J gene is TRBJ2-5, the V gene TRBV25-1, with 10 bases fitting TRBD1. In germline, CDR1 is MGHDK, CDR2 SYGVNS. The junction had 8 bases not matched to a gene; V was cut back by 5 bases and J by 5 bases. There are 15 residues in the CDR3. Here the CDR3 reads CASSTGTGVAETQYF. The DNA of the CDR3 is TGTGCCAGCAGTACCGGGACAGGGGTTGCCGAGACCCAGTACTTC.

This rearrangement joins TRBV28 to TRBJ1-1; TRBD1 is a possible D gene (6 bases). Germline V lookup: CDR1 MDHEN, CDR2 SYDVKM. Trimming took 5 bases from V and 4 from J, leaving 17 bases between them. The CDR3 contains 15 residues. The CDR3 DNA reads TGTGCCAGCAGTCCCTGGACGGGGACATCCACTGAAGCTTTCTTT. This sequence encodes CASSPWTGTSTEAFF.

The rearrangement uses TRBV5-6 and TRBJ2-1; D is perhaps TRBD2 (5 bases). Trimming removed 3 bases at V and 9 bases at J, with 10 bases between. The V gene's germline CDR1 is SGHDT and CDR2 YYEEEE. CDR3 length: 12 amino acids. CDR3 sequence: CASSWTSREQFF. In nucleotides, the CDR3 is TGTGCCAGCAGCTGGACTTCTCGTGAGCAGTTCTTC.

The chain uses TRBV6-1 and TRBJ1-2; the match to TRBD1 covers 9 bases. V lost 7 bases to trimming and J lost 4 bases; unmatched junction nucleotides: 10. CDR1 MNHNS and CDR2 SASEGT come from the germline V gene. The CDR3 is 15 amino acids. The CDR3 sequence is CASTDRGTSFYGYTF. The CDR3, as DNA: TGTGCCAGCACCGACAGGGGGACCTCCTTCTATGGCTACACCTTC.

V gene TRBV5-1 combines with J gene TRBJ1-1; weak D call: TRBD1 (6 bases). The V gene lost 2 bases and the J gene lost 0 bases, with 11 bases spanning the gap. Germline CDR1 reads SGHRS; CDR2 reads YFSETQ. The CDR3 length is 15 residues. The CDR3: CASSFAGAVNTEAFF. CDR3 nucleotide sequence: TGCGCCAGCAGCTTCGCAGGGGCGGTGAACACTGAAGCTTTCTTT. Full variable domain (remainder filled in from reference TRBV5-1 and TRBJ1-1): KAGVTQTPRYLIKTRGQQVTLSCSPISGHRSVSWYQQTPGQGLQFLFEYFSETQRNKGNFPGRFSGRQFSNSRSEMNVSTLELGDSALYLCASSFAGAVNTEAFFGQGTRLTVV.

V gene TRBV6-1 combines with J gene TRBJ1-5, with 7 bases fitting TRBD1. Losses at the gene ends were 4 bases for V and 9 bases for J; bases not matched to a gene: 9. Per the germline V gene, CDR1 is MNHNS and CDR2 is SASEGT. CDR3 length equals 14 residues. The CDR3 reads CASSGGAGGLPQHF. For the CDR3, the DNA is TGTGCCAGCAGTGGGGGGGCAGGGGGGTTGCCCCAGCATTTT.

The chain joins TRBV5-1 to TRBJ2-2; 9 nucleotides line up with TRBD2. Looked up from germline, CDR1 is SGHRS and CDR2 is YFSETQ. J lost 0 bases, V lost 0 bases, and 9 bases had no gene match. This CDR3 has 19 amino acids. Written as DNA, the CDR3 is TGCGCCAGCAGCTTGGGGAGATGGCGGGGGGGAACGAACACCGGGGAGCTGTTTTTT. Translation gives CASSLGRWRGGTNTGELFF.

The V gene is TRBV2, the J gene TRBJ2-5, with 10 positions matching TRBD2. Trimming at V came to 9 bases and at J to 5 bases, leaving 3 bases not matched to a gene. CDR1 is SNHLY and CDR2 is FYNNEI in the germline V gene. The CDR3 is 12 residues long. DNA of the CDR3: TGTGCCAGTAAGCGGGGGGGTGAGACCCAGTACTTC. Translating gives CASKRGGETQYF.

This clone was seen a handful of times. CDR3 amino acids: CASRPGAEWGYTF. In nucleotides, the CDR3 is TGTGCCAGCAGACCAGGGGCCGAGTGGGGCTACACCTTC. J is TRBJ1-2 and V is TRBV7-2; the D gene is possibly TRBD1 (6 bases). Germline V gene data show CDR1 as SGHTA and CDR2 as FQGNSA. This CDR3 is built from 13 residues. V lost 6 bases to trimming and J lost 8 bases, with 16 bases between them.

The J gene is TRBJ2-2, the V gene TRBV5-4, with 8 bases identical to TRBD1. This CDR3 region has 14 residues. In germline, CDR1 is SGHNT, CDR2 YYREEE (reference sequence). J gave up 7 bases and V 0 bases, and 2 bases lay outside the gene matches. CDR3: CASSLAGGVGELFF. The CDR3 DNA sequence: TGTGCCAGCAGCTTGGCAGGGGGCGTCGGGGAGCTGTTTTTT.

This sequence joins TRBV29-1 and TRBJ1-2, with 7 bases matching TRBD1. This CDR3 spans 16 amino acids. From germline, CDR1 is SQVTM and CDR2 ANQGSEA. V lost 4 bases to trimming and J lost 3 bases; unmatched junction nucleotides: 14. The CDR3 loop reads CSVGRTGTDSDYGYTF. CDR3 coding DNA: TGCAGCGTTGGGAGAACCGGGACAGATTCGGACTATGGCTACACCTTC.

The chain has TRBV10-3 and TRBJ2-7; TRBD1 aligns across 7 bases. This CDR3 region has 12 residues. Germline values: CDR1 ENHRY, CDR2 SYGVKD. V was pared by 4 bases and J by 7 bases, with 4 bases of the junction left unmatched. As DNA, the CDR3 is TGTGCCATCAGTGGGGGACAGTTAGAGCAGTACTTC. This gives the protein CAISGGQLEQYF.

The chain couples TRBV6-1 to TRBJ1-1; D is uncertain. The length of the CDR3 is 14 residues. Germline CDR1 is MNHNS and CDR2 is SASEGT. V was trimmed by 1 base and J by 0 bases, leaving 6 bases between them. The CDR3 spells CASSEGGLNTEAFF. CDR3 nucleotide sequence: TGTGCCAGCAGTGAAGGCGGTTTGAACACTGAAGCTTTCTTT.

The chain carries TRBV5-8 and TRBJ2-3, with a tentative D call TRBD1 (6 bases). From germline, CDR1 is SGHTS and CDR2 YDEGEE. Between the trimmed V and J ends, which lost 0 bases and 0 bases, there was a span of 11 bases. The CDR3 loop spans 16 amino acids. In nucleotides, the CDR3 is TGTGCCAGCAGCTTGGGCAACAGGGTGAGCACAGATACGCAGTATTTT. This codes for CASSLGNRVSTDTQYF.